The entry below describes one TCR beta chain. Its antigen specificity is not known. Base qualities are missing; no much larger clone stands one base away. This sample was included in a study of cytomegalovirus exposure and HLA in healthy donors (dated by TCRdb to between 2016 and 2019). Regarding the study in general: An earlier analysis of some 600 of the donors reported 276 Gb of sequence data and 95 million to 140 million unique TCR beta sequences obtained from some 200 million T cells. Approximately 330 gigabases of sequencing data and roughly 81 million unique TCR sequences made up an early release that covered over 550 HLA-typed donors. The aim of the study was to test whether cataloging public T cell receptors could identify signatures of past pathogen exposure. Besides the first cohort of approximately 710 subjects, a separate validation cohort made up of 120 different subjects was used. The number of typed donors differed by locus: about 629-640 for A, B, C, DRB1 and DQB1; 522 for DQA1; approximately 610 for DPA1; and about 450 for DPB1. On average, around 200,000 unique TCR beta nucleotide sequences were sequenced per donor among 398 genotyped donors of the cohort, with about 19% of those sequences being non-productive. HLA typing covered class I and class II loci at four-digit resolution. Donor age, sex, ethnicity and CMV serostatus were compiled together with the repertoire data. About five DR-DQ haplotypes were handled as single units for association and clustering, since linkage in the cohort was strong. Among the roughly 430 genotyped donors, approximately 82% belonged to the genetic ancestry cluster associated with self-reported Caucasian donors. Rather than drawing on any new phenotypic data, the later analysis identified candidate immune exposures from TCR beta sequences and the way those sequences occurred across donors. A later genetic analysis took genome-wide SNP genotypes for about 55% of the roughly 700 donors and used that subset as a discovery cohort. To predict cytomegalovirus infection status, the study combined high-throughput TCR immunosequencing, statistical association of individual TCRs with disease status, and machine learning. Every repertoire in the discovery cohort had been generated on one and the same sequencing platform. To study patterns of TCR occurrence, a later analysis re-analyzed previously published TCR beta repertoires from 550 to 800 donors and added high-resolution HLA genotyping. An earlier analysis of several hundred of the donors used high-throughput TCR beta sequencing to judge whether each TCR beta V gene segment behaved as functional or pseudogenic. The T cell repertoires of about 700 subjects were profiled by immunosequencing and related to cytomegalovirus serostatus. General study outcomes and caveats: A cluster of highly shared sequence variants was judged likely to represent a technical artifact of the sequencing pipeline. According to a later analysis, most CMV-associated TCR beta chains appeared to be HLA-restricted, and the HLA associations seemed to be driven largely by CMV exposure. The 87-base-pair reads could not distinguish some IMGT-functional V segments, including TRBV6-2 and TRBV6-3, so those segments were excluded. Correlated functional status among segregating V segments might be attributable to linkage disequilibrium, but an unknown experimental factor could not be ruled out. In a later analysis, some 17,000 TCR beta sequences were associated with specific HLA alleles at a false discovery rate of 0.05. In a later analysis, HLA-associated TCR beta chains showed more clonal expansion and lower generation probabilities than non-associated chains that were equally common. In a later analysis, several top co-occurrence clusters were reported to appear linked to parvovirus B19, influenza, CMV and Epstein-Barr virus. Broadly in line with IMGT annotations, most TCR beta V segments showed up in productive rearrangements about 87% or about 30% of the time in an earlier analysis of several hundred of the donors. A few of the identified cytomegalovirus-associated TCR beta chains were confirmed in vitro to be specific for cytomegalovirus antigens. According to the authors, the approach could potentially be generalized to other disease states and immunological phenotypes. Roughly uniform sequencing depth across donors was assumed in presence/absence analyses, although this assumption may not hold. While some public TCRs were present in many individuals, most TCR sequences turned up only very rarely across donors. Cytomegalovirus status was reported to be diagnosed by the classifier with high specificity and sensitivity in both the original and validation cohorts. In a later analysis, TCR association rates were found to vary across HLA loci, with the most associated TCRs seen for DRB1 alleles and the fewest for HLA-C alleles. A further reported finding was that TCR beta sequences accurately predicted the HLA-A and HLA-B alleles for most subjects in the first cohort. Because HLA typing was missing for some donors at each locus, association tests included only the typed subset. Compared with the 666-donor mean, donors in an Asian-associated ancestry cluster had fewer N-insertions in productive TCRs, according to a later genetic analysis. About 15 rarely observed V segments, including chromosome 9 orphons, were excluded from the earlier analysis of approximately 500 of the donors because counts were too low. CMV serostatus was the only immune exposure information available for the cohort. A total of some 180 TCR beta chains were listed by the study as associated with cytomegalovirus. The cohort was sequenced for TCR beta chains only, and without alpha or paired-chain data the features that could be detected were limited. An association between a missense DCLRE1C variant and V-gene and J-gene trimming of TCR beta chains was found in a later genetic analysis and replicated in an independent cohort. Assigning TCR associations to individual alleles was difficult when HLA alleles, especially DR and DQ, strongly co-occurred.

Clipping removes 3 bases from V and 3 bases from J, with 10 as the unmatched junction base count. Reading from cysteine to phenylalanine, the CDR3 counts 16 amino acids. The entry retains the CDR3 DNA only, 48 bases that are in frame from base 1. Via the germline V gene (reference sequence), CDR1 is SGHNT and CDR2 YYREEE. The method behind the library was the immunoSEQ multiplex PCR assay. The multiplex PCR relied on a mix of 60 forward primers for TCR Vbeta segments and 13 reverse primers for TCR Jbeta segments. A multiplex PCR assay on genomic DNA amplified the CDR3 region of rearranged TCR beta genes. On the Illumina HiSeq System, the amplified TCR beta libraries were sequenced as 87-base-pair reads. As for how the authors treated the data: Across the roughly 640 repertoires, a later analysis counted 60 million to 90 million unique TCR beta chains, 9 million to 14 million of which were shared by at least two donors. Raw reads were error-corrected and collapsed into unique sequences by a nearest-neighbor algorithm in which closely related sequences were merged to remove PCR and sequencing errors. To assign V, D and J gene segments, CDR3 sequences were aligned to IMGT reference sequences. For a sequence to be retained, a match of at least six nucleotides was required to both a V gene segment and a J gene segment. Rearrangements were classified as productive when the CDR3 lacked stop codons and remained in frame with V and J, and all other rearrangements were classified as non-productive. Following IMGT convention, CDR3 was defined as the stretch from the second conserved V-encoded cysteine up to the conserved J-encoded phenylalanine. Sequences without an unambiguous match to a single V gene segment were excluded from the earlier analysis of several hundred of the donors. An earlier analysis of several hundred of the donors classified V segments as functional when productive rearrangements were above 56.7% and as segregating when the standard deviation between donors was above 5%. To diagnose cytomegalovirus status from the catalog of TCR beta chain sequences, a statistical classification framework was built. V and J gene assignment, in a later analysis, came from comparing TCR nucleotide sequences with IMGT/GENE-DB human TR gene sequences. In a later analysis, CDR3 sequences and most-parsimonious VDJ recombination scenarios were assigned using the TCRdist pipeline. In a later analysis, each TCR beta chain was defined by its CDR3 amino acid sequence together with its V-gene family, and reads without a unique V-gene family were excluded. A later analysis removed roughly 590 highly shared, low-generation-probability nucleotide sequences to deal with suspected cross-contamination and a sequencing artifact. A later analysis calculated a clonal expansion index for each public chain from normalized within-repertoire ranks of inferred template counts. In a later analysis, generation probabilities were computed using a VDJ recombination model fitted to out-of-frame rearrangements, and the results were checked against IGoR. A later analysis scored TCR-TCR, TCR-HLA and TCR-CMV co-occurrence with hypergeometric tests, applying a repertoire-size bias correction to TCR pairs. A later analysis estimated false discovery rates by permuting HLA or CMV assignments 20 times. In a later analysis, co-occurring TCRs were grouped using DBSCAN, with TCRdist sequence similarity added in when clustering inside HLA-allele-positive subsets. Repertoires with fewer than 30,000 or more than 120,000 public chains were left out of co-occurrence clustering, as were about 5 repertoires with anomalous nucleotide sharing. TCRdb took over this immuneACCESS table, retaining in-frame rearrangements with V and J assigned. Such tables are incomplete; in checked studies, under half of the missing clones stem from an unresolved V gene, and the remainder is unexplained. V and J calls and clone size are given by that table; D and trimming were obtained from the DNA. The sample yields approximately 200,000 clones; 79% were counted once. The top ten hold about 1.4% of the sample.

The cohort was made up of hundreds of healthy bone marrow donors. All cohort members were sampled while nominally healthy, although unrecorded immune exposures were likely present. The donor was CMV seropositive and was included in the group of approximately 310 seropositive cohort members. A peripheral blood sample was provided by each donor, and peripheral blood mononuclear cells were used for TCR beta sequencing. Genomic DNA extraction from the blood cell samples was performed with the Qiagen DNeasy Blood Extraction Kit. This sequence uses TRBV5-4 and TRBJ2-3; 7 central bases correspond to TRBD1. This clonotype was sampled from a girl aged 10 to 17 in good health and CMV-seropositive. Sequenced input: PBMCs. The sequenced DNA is TGTGCCAGCAGCTCACCCCTGGGACAGAATACAGATACGCAGTATTTT. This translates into CASSSPLGQNTDTQYF.